These 11 T cell receptor beta chains were sequenced from one sample in a study of T cells in Graves' hyperthyroidism and ophthalmopathy. Researchers took RNA transcripts and amplified the TCR beta CDR3 regions from them. The primer set for the first-round RT-PCR of the TCR CDR3 was HTBI. TCRdb called the multiplex PCR reads again in MiXCR, with one record for every CDR3 protein. The sample records around 360,000 distinct CDR3 sequences, approximately 14% being singletons. Sequences were obtained from blood. The receptor source for this set is a woman aged 60-70 years with Graves' ophthalmopathy.

This clonotype has ten or more counts. The chain has TRBV3-1 and TRBJ2-3; D ambiguous. In germline, CDR1 is LGHDT, CDR2 YNNKEL (reference sequence). The CDR3 loop spans 15 amino acids. V shed 2 bases and J shed 4 bases, with 13 bases lying between them. CDR3 residues: CASSQMPVDADTQYF. CDR3 nucleotides: TGTGCCAGCAGCCAAATGCCAGTTGATGCAGATACGCAGTATTTT.

This chain joins TRBV5-1 and TRBJ2-2, with 9 bases lining up with TRBD2. CDR3 length: 20 amino acids. After removal of 4 bases from V and 0 bases from J, the junction contained 16 bases not matched to a gene. Germline V gene data show CDR1 as SGHRS and CDR2 as YFSETQ. CDR3 nucleotides: TGCGCCAGCAGCCTTCCTGCAGGGCCAGCGGGAGGCACGAACACCGGGGAGCTGTTTTTT. As protein: CASSLPAGPAGGTNTGELFF.

V and J are TRBV6-2 or TRBV6-3 and TRBJ2-3; 9 bases match TRBD1. Germline V gene sequence: CDR1 MNHEY, CDR2 SVGEGT. The CDR3 covers 16 residues. V lost 5 bases, J lost 0 bases, and 6 bases stayed unmatched. In DNA form, the CDR3 reads TGTGCCAGCAGTCTACCGGGACAGGGTAGCACAGATACGCAGTATTTT. Translating it yields CASSLPGQGSTDTQYF.

This clonotype occurred a few times. The chain carries TRBV12-3 or TRBV12-4 and TRBJ2-7; 7 bases align to TRBD1. V was pared by 4 bases and J by 4 bases, with 10 bases of the junction left unmatched. This CDR3 has 15 amino acids. CDR3 sequence reads: CASSYGQDLLYEQYF. The CDR3 DNA reads as TGTGCCAGCAGTTATGGACAGGACCTCCTTTACGAGCAGTACTTC.

The chain recombines TRBV12-3 or TRBV12-4 with TRBJ2-1; TRBD2 matches at 10 bases. Losses at the gene ends were 6 bases for V and 1 base for J; bases not matched to a gene: 24. CDR3 length: 22 residues. The CDR3 reads CASSPAGTSGTQNGGSYNEQFF. CDR3 DNA sequence: TGTGCCAGCAGCCCAGCGGGCACTAGCGGGACCCAAAACGGGGGTTCCTACAATGAGCAGTTCTTC.

This chain uses TRBV9 with TRBJ1-2, with D possibly matching TRBD1 (5 bases). CDR3 size: 15 residues. Germline V gene data show CDR1 as SGDLS and CDR2 as YYNGEE. Trimming cost V 4 bases and J 0 bases, with 13 bases left between them. The DNA for the CDR3 is TGTGCCAGCAGCCCCCATGGGGGTTCTAACTATGGCTACACCTTC. Amino acids: CASSPHGGSNYGYTF.

The sample holds a few counts of this clonotype. The rearrangement uses TRBV6-1 and TRBJ1-4; D may be TRBD1 (5 bases). The CDR3 runs 15 residues. In germline, CDR1 is MNHNS, CDR2 SASEGT. V lost 8 bases to trimming and J lost 0 bases, with 13 bases between them. The CDR3 loop is CASPGTSATNEKLFF. The CDR3 DNA reads as TGTGCCAGCCCTGGGACTTCGGCAACTAATGAAAAACTGTTTTTT.

This clonotype was counted many times. The CDR3 DNA reads as TGTGCCTCAGGTGGGGCGAGCGGCGGGGAGCTGTTTTTT. It encodes CASGGASGGELFF. The chain has TRBV2 and TRBJ2-2; D possibly matches TRBD1 or TRBD2 (5 bases each). The CDR3 extends over 13 amino acids. V lost 11 bases and J lost 7, with 17 bases in between. In germline, CDR1 is SNHLY, CDR2 FYNNEI.

The chain has TRBV19 and TRBJ2-2; D is possibly TRBD1 (6 bases). V lost 6 bases to trimming and J lost 6 bases, with 14 bases between them. Per the germline V gene, CDR1 is LNHDA and CDR2 is SQIVND (reference sequence). The CDR3 has 14 residues. In DNA, the CDR3 is TGTGCCAGTAGGGAAACAGGGAGTCCCGGGGAGCTGTTTTTT. As protein: CASRETGSPGELFF.

The J gene is TRBJ1-2, the V gene TRBV6-4; no definite D call. The V and J ends lost 6 bases and 2 bases respectively, with 13 bases between them. CDR1 MRHNA and CDR2 SNTAGT come from the germline V gene. The CDR3 consists of 14 residues. The CDR3, as DNA: TGTGCCAGCAGAAGAGAACGACACAACTATGGCTACACCTTC. This encodes CASRRERHNYGYTF.

This clonotype was picked up many times. The rearrangement uses TRBV6-2 or TRBV6-3 and TRBJ2-3; D remains ambiguous. Deletions cut 5 bases from V and 1 base from J, with 10 bases between. Germline-derived CDR1 and CDR2 are MNHEY and SVGEGT. The CDR3 has 14 residues. The CDR3 spells CASSGMSGTDTQYF. The CDR3 bases are TGTGCCAGCAGTGGCATGAGTGGCACAGATACGCAGTATTTT.